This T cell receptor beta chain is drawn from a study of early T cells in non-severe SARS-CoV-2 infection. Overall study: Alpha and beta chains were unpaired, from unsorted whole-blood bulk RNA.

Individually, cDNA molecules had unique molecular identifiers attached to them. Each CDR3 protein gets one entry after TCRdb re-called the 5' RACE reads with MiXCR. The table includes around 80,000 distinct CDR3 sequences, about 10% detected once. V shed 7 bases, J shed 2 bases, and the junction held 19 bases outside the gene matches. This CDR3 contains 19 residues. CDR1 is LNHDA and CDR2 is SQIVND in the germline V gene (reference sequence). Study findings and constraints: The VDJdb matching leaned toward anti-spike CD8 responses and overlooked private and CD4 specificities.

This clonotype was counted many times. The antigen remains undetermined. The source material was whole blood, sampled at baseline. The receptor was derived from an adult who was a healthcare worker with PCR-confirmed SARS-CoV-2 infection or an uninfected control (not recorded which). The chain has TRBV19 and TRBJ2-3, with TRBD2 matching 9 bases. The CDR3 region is CASKGLAPGDAIFTDTQYF. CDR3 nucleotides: TGTGCCAGTAAGGGACTAGCCCCAGGCGACGCTATATTCACAGATACGCAGTATTTT. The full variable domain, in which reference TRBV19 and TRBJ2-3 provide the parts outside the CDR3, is DGGITQSPKYLFRKEGQNVTLSCEQNLNHDAMYWYRQDPGQGLRLIYYSQIVNDFQKGDIAEGYSVSREKKESFPLTVTSAQKNPTAFYLCASKGLAPGDAIFTDTQYFGPGTRLTVL.